Here is one TCR beta chain with its context. Its specificity is unknown. Per germline, CDR1 LGHDT and CDR2 YNNKEL (reference sequence). This CDR3 region has 15 residues. TCRdb reworked the 5' RACE reads into one entry per CDR3 protein, no DNA. The sample shows fewer than 450,000 distinct CDR3 sequences, and 2.5% to 3% sits with its ten largest clones. T cells were not sorted, and total RNA was isolated straight from whole blood. The sample comes from a study of monozygotic twins with inflammatory bowel disease. Study outcomes and limitations: Repertoires of patients may have been made more variable by differing immunosuppressive treatments.

The sample taken for sequencing was blood. The TCR was taken from a human donor with ulcerative colitis or Crohn's disease, or a healthy co-twin of an affected twin (not recorded which). The chain is built from TRBV3-1 and TRBJ2-2. The CDR3: CASSQSWQNTGELFF.